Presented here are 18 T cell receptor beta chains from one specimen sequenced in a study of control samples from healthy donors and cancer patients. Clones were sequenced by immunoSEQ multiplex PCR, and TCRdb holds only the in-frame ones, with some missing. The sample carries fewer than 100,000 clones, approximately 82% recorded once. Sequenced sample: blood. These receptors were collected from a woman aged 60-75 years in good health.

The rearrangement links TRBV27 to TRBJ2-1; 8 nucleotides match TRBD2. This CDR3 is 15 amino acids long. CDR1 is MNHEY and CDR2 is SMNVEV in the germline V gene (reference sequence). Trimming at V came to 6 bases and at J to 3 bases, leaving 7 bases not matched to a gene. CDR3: CASSHELAGYNEQFF. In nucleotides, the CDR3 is TGTGCCAGCAGCCACGAGCTAGCGGGCTACAATGAGCAGTTCTTC.

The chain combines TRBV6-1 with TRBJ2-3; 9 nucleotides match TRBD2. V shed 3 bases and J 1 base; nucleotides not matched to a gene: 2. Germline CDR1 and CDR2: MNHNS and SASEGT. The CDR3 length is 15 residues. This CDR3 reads CASSDQRGGTDTQYF. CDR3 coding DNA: TGTGCCAGCAGTGACCAGCGGGGGGGCACAGATACGCAGTATTTT.

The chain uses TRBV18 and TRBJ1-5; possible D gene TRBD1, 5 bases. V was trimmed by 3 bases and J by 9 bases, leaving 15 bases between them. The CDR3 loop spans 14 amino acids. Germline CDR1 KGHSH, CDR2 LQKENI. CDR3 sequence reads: CASSPRGGIWPQHF. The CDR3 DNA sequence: TGTGCCAGCTCACCCCGGGGGGGAATTTGGCCCCAGCATTTT.

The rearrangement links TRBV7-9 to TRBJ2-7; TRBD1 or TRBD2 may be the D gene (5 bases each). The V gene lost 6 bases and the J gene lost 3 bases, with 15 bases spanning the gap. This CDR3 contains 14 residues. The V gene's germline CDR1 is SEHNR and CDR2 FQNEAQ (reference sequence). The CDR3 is CASSTTGGNYEQYF. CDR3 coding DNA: TGTGCCAGCAGTACCACAGGAGGTAACTACGAGCAGTACTTC. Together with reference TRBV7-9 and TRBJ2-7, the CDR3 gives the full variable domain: DTGVSQNPRHKITKRGQNVTFRCDPISEHNRLYWYRQTLGQGPEFLTYFQNEAQLEKSRLLSDRFSAERPKGSFSTLEIQRTEQGDSAMYLCASSTTGGNYEQYFGPGTRLTVT.

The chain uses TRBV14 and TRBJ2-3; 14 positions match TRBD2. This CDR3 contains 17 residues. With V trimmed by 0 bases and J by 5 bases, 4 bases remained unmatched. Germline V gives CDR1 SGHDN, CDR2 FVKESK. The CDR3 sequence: CASSQDPGLAGGDTQYF. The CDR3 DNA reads TGTGCCAGCAGCCAAGATCCCGGACTAGCGGGAGGAGATACGCAGTATTTT.

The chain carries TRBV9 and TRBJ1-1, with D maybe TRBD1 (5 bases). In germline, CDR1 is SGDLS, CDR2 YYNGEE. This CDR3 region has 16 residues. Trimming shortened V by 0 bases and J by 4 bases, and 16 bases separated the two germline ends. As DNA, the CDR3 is TGTGCCAGCAGCGTAGAAGTCGGGGGGTTGGGCACTGAAGCTTTCTTT. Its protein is CASSVEVGGLGTEAFF.

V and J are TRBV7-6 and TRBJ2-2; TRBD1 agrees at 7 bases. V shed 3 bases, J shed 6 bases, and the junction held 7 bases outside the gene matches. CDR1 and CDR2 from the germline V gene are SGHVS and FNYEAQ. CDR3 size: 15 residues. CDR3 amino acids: CASSFPGQGAGELFF. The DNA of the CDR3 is TGTGCCAGCAGCTTTCCCGGGCAGGGGGCCGGGGAGCTGTTTTTT. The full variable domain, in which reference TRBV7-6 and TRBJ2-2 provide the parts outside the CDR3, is GAGVSQSPRYKVTKRGQDVALRCDPISGHVSLYWYRQALGQGPEFLTYFNYEAQQDKSGLPNDRFSAERPEGSISTLTIQRTEQRDSAMYRCASSFPGQGAGELFFGEGSRLTVL.

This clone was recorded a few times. The CDR3 reads CASSIGDAYEQYF. The CDR3 DNA sequence: TGTGCCAGTAGTATTGGGGACGCCTACGAGCAGTACTTC. The rearrangement uses TRBV19 and TRBJ2-7; either TRBD1 or TRBD2 may supply D (5 bases each). The V gene lost 3 bases and the J gene lost 2 bases, with 8 bases spanning the gap. CDR3 length equals 13 residues. From germline, CDR1 is LNHDA and CDR2 SQIVND (reference sequence).

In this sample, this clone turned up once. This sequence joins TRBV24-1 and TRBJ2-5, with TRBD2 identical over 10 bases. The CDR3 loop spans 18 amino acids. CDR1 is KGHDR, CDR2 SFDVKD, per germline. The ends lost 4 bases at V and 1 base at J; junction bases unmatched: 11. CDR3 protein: CATSDPRGSGRAQETQYF. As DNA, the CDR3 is TGTGCCACCAGTGACCCCCGAGGAAGCGGGAGGGCCCAAGAGACCCAGTACTTC.

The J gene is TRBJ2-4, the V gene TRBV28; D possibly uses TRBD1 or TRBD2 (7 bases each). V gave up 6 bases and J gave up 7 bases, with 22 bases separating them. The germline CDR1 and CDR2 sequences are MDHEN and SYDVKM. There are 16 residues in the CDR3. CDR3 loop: CASSSQGGQRVNIQYF. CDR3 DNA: TGTGCCAGCAGCAGCCAGGGGGGGCAGCGGGTGAACATTCAGTACTTC. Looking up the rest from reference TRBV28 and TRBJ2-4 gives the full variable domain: DVKVTQSSRYLVKRTGEKVFLECVQDMDHENMFWYRQDPGLGLRLIYFSYDVKMKEKGDIPEGYSVSREKKERFSLILESASTNQTSMYLCASSSQGGQRVNIQYFGAGTRLSVL.

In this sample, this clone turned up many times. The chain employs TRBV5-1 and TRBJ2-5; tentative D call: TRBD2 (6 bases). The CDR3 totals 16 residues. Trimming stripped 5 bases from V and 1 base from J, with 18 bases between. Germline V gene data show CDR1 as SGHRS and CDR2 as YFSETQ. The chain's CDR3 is CASSWDSEGPQETQYF. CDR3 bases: TGCGCCAGCAGTTGGGACTCCGAAGGCCCCCAAGAGACCCAGTACTTC.

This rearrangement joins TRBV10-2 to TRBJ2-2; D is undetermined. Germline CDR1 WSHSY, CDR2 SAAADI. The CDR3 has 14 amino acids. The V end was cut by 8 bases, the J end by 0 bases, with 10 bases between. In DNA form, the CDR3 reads TGCGCCAGCCGGATACTAACGAACACCGGGGAGCTGTTTTTT. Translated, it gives CASRILTNTGELFF.

Here the CDR3 DNA reads TGTGCCAGTAAGGCTAGCGGTTACAATGAGCAGTTCTTC. Protein sequence: CASKASGYNEQFF. J is TRBJ2-1 and V is TRBV19; TRBD2 matches 7 bases. This CDR3 contains 13 residues. Germline V gene data show CDR1 as LNHDA and CDR2 as SQIVND (reference sequence). Trimming took 7 bases from V and 4 from J; bases not matched to a gene: 4.

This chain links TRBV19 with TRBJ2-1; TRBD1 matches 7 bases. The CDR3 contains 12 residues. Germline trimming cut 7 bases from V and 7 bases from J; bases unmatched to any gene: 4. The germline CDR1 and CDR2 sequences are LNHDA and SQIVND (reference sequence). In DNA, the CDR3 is TGTGCCAGTAAGGCAGGGGGTAATGAGCAGTTCTTC. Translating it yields CASKAGGNEQFF.

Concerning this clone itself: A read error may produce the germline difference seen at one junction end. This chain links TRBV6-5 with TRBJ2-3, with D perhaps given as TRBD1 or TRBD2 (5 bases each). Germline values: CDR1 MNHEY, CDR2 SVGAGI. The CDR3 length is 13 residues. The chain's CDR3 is CASSYDGADTQYF. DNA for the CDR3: TGTGCCAGCAGTTACGACGGGGCAGATACGCAATATTTT.

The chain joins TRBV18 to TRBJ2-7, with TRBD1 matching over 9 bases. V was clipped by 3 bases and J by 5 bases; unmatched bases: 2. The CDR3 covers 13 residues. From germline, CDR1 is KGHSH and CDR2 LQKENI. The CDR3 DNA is TGTGCCAGCTCACCCGGGACAGGGAACGAGCAGTACTTC. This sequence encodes CASSPGTGNEQYF.

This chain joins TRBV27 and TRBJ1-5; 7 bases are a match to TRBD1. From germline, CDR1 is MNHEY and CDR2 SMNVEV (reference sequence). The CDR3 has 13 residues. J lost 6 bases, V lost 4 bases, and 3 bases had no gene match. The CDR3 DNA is TGTGCCAGCAGTTATTCAGGGGGTCAGCCCCAGCATTTT. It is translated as CASSYSGGQPQHF.

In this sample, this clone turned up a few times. CDR3 nucleotide sequence: TGCGCCAGCAGCCGAACCGGGACTAGCGGGACCAAAAACATTCAGTACTTC. This translates into CASSRTGTSGTKNIQYF. The rearrangement links TRBV4-1 to TRBJ2-4; 13 bases map to TRBD2. Germline V gene sequence: CDR1 MGHRA, CDR2 YSYEKL. This CDR3 is built from 17 residues. V shed 4 bases, J shed 2 bases, and the junction held 5 bases outside the gene matches.